The 7 T cell receptor beta chains below all came from one sample that was sequenced in a study of blood T cell repertoires in COVID-19. The assay was immunoSEQ multiplex PCR, and TCRdb's table has in-frame clones only and misses some. The table lists 200,000 or so clones, approximately 90% of them singletons, with 11% in the top ten. Source material: PBMCs or T cells enriched from blood (not recorded which). These receptor sequences come from a man under 40 who had recovered from COVID-19.

This rearrangement joins TRBV11-2 to TRBJ1-3, with a tentative D call TRBD1 (5 bases). Germline V gene sequence: CDR1 SGHAT, CDR2 FQNNGV. Deletions cut 5 bases from V and 9 bases from J, with 20 bases between. This CDR3 is built from 15 residues. For the CDR3, the DNA is TGTGCCAGCAGCCCCAGGGTAGCCGGAAAAGCCACCATATATTTT. Translation: CASSPRVAGKATIYF.

This clone appeared a single time. The chain uses TRBV7-7 and TRBJ1-4; TRBD1 matches 8 bases. V lost 5 bases, J lost 4 bases, and 6 bases stayed unmatched. In germline, CDR1 is SSHAT, CDR2 FNYEAQ (reference sequence). The CDR3 sequence is 15 residues long. CDR3 loop: CASSDGTGHNEKLFF. The CDR3 DNA follows: TGTGCCAGCAGCGACGGGACAGGCCATAATGAAAAACTGTTTTTT.

This clone was seen only a few times. The V call is TRBV4-2, the J call TRBJ2-7; 8 nucleotides agree with TRBD2. CDR1 LGHNA and CDR2 YNFKEQ come from the germline V gene. V was clipped by 0 bases and J by 0 bases; unmatched bases: 1. This CDR3 region has 15 residues. The CDR3 region has the DNA TGTGCCAGCAGCCAAGATCTAGCGGGCTCCTACGAGCAGTACTTC. It encodes CASSQDLAGSYEQYF.

This sequence joins TRBV2 and TRBJ1-5; no definite D call. CDR1 SNHLY and CDR2 FYNNEI come from the germline V gene. V gave up 5 bases and J gave up 4 bases, with 12 bases separating them. The CDR3 runs 14 residues. CDR3 DNA: TGTGCCAGCAGTCGGAGGGAACTAAATCAGCCCCAGCATTTT. It encodes CASSRRELNQPQHF. Filled out from reference TRBV2 and TRBJ1-5, the complete variable domain reads EPEVTQTPSHQVTQMGQEVILRCVPISNHLYFYWYRQILGQKVEFLVSFYNNEISEKSEIFDDQFSVERPDGSNFTLKIRSTKLEDSAMYFCASSRRELNQPQHFGDGTRLSIL.

The V gene is TRBV9, the J gene TRBJ2-2; 11 positions match TRBD2. V was pared by 1 base and J by 7 bases, with 0 bases of the junction left unmatched. Looked up from germline, CDR1 is SGDLS and CDR2 is YYNGEE. CDR3 length: 14 residues. The CDR3 nucleotides read TGTGCCAGCAGCGTACTAGCGGGGGGCGGGGAGCTGTTTTTT. It codes for CASSVLAGGGELFF. Supplemented by reference TRBV9 and TRBJ2-2, the full variable domain reads DSGVTQTPKHLITATGQRVTLRCSPRSGDLSVYWYQQSLDQGLQFLIQYYNGEERAKGNILERFSAQQFPDLHSELNLSSLELGDSALYFCASSVLAGGGELFFGEGSRLTVL.

The V and J genes are TRBV9 and TRBJ1-2; 12 positions match TRBD1. J lost 8 bases, V lost 0 bases, and 8 bases had no gene match. The CDR3 has 16 residues. CDR1 is SGDLS, CDR2 YYNGEE, per germline. Here the CDR3 reads CASSVDPGQGAWGYTF. The CDR3 DNA is TGTGCCAGCAGCGTAGATCCGGGACAGGGGGCTTGGGGCTACACCTTC.

The rearrangement uses TRBV28 and TRBJ2-7, with 12 bases fitting TRBD2. The V and J ends lost 7 bases and 5 bases, in that order; junction bases with no gene match: 9. Germline V gene data show CDR1 as MDHEN and CDR2 as SYDVKM. This CDR3 has 15 amino acids. CDR3 coding DNA: TGTGCCAGCACTGTAAGACTAGCGGGAGCCCACGAGCAGTACTTC. Its protein is CASTVRLAGAHEQYF.